A selection of T cell receptor beta chains follows, all from one sample in a study of response to subunit inactivated influenza vaccine. TCRdb passed the RT-PCR reads through MiXCR, listing each CDR3 protein once. The sample records fewer than 550,000 distinct CDR3 sequences, about 25% being singletons. The input for sequencing was CD4+ T cells sorted from PBMCs, taken roughly 5 days after vaccination. These receptors came from a man aged 50 to 59 who received an inactivated influenza vaccine. CDR3s include the opening cysteine and the closing phenylalanine or tryptophan. The D gene is left open where the match is weak. Size tells how often a clone was seen (once, few, many) or the class of an expanded clone, and some rows leave it out.

V gene	clone size	J gene	D gene	CDR3 DNA	CDR3 protein
TRBV3-1	.	TRBJ2-6	TRBD2	TGTGCCAGCAGCCGCCTTGGGCGGGAGGGACTCTCTGGGGCCAACGTCCTGACTTTC	CASSRLGREGLSGANVLTF
TRBV3-1	.	TRBJ2-7	.	TGTGCCAGCAGCCAAGTTTCGCCAAGAGCCTACGAGCAGTACTTC	CASSQVSPRAYEQYF
TRBV7-2	.	TRBJ2-7	.	TGTGCCAGCAGCCAGACGGGATCTGCGAACGAGCAGTACTTC	CASSQTGSANEQYF
TRBV5-1	few	TRBJ2-1	.	TGCGCCAGCAGCTCGGCAGGGGAGAGCTCCTACAATGAGCAGTTCTTC	CASSSAGESSYNEQFF
TRBV4-2	few	TRBJ2-1	TRBD1	TGTGCCAGCAGCCAAGAGGACAGGGGGCAAAGGAATGAGCAGTTCTTC	CASSQEDRGQRNEQFF
TRBV6-5	few	TRBJ2-1	.	TGTGCCAGCAGTTACTGGGGGGACGCCTACAATGAGCAGTTCTTC	CASSYWGDAYNEQFF
TRBV20-1	.	TRBJ1-4	.	TGCAGTGCTGGGGGGGCCACTAATGAAAAACTGTTTTTT	CSAGGATNEKLFF
TRBV10-3	few	TRBJ2-7	.	TGTGCCATCAGTGAGTGGGAGGAATCGCCGTACTTC	CAISEWEESPYF
TRBV25-1	few	TRBJ1-5	.	TGTGCCAGCAGTGAAGAGGTTGCCAGCAATCAGCCCCAGCATTTT	CASSEEVASNQPQHF
TRBV7-9	.	TRBJ1-1	.	TGTGCCAGCATCTCCCCGGGTAGCACTGAAGCTTTCTTT	CASISPGSTEAFF
TRBV20-1	few	TRBJ2-5	TRBD1	TGCAGTGCTAGAGACCCCTACGGGACAGGGTCGGAGACCCAGTACTTC	CSARDPYGTGSETQYF
TRBV14	.	TRBJ2-7	.	TGTGCCAGCAGCCGGTACAACGGGGGGCTTCAGCACGAGCAGTACTTC	CASSRYNGGLQHEQYF
TRBV3-1	.	TRBJ2-7	TRBD1	TGTGCCAGCAGCCAAGGACAGGGGTTGGGTGAGCAGTACTTC	CASSQGQGLGEQYF
TRBV6-5	.	TRBJ1-1	.	TGTGCCAGCAGTTACTCGGGCCTACGGAAGACTGAAGCTTTCTTT	CASSYSGLRKTEAFF
TRBV6-5	.	TRBJ2-7	TRBD1	TGTGCCAGCAGTTACTCAGGGGACAGGGGGTACGAGCAGTACTTC	CASSYSGDRGYEQYF
TRBV6-2/TRBV6-3	few	TRBJ1-1	.	TGTGCCAGCAGTAAAACAGAGATGAACACTGAAGCTTTCTTT	CASSKTEMNTEAFF
TRBV7-3	.	TRBJ2-5	.	TGTGCCAGCAGCTTAAGCGGGACCCTGCCGGAGACCCAGTACTTC	CASSLSGTLPETQYF
TRBV11-2	few	TRBJ1-2	.	TGTGCCAGCAGCTCCTTCGGGGGGGCCGGCTATGGCTACACCTTC	CASSSFGGAGYGYTF
TRBV11-2	.	TRBJ2-6	.	TGTGCCAGCAGCGACAGAAATGGGGCCAACGTCCTGACTTTC	CASSDRNGANVLTF
TRBV6-1	.	TRBJ2-5	.	TGTGCCAGCAGTCTAGCGCCGGGGGTCCAAGAGACCCAGTACTTC	CASSLAPGVQETQYF
TRBV27	.	TRBJ1-2	.	TGTGCCAGCAGTCCTTCGGGGAGCTATCCCTATGGCTACACCTTC	CASSPSGSYPYGYTF
TRBV12-3/TRBV12-4	.	TRBJ2-7	TRBD2	TGTGCCAGCAGTCTCAGCGGGAGGTCCGAGCAGTACTTC	CASSLSGRSEQYF
TRBV20-1	few	TRBJ2-2	.	TGCAGTGCTCTCCGAGCAGGAAACACCGGGGAGCTGTTTTTT	CSALRAGNTGELFF
TRBV20-1	few	TRBJ2-7	.	TGCAGTGCTCCCTATGGACTACCCTACGAGCAGTACTTC	CSAPYGLPYEQYF
TRBV16	.	TRBJ2-3	.	TGTGCCAGCAGCCTGGACAGCCCGAGCACAGATACGCAGTATTTT	CASSLDSPSTDTQYF
TRBV20-1	few	TRBJ2-3	.	TGCAGTGCTAGAGATCGCAAGAGACTCTCCACAGATACGCAGTATTTT	CSARDRKRLSTDTQYF
TRBV12-5	.	TRBJ2-2	.	TGTGCTAGTGGTTTATCAGGCAGCGGGGAGCTGTTTTTT	CASGLSGSGELFF
TRBV7-2	.	TRBJ2-3	.	TGTGCCAGCAGCTTAGGGGTCCCGCGCACAGATACGCAGTATTTT	CASSLGVPRTDTQYF
TRBV4-2	.	TRBJ1-2	.	TGTGCCAGCAGCCAAGATCCGGGGATCTATGGCTACACCTTC	CASSQDPGIYGYTF
TRBV12-3/TRBV12-4	few	TRBJ2-2	.	TGTGCCAGCAGTTTAGGGTCTATCCTCGGGGAGCTGTTTTTT	CASSLGSILGELFF
TRBV19	.	TRBJ2-6	.	TGTGCCAGTAGTATTGGCAAGGGGACTTCTGGGGCCAACGTCCTGACTTTC	CASSIGKGTSGANVLTF